This TCR beta chain is drawn from a study of graft-versus-host responses after intestinal transplantation. At the level of the study: Multivisceral, liver-intestinal, or isolated intestinal grafts went to recipients. Anti-thymocyte globulin served as induction for all recipients, who then took tacrolimus and steroids for around 3 years.

In the case of this clone: Its antigen is as yet unknown.

V shed 5 bases and J shed 0 bases, with 20 bases lying between them. The V gene's germline CDR1 is LNHNV and CDR2 YYDKDF (reference sequence). The CDR3 is 19 amino acids. Clones were sequenced by immunoSEQ multiplex PCR, and TCRdb holds only the in-frame ones, with some missing. The table has approximately 130,000 clones, around nine tenths seen once. The origin of this receptor is a human donor who received an intestinal transplant. Sequences were derived from unstimulated CD4+ T cells sorted from spleen or lymph node cells, sampled before intestinal transplant. The rearrangement links TRBV15 to TRBJ2-6, with D possibly TRBD1 on 5 matching bases. This CDR3 is CATSLTLGRGLSGANVLTF. The CDR3 DNA follows: TGTGCCACCAGCCTCACTTTGGGGCGCGGTCTCTCTGGGGCCAACGTCCTGACTTTC.